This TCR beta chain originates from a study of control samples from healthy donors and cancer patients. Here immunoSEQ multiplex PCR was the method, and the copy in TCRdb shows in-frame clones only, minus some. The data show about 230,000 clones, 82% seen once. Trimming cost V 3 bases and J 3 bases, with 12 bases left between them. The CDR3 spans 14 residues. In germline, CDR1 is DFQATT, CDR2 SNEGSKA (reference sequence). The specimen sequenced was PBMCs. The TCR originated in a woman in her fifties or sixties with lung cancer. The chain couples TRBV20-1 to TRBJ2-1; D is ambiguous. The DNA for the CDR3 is TGCAGTGCTAGTGGTCTAGGGTACTACAATGAGCAGTTCTTC. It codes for CSASGLGYYNEQFF.